The 30 T cell receptor beta chains below all came from one sample that was sequenced in a study of T cells in Graves' hyperthyroidism and ophthalmopathy. Researchers amplified the TCR beta CDR3 regions from RNA transcripts. A set of HTBI primers served as the primers for a first-round RT-PCR of the TCR CDR3. TCRdb re-called the multiplex PCR reads with MiXCR, one entry per CDR3 protein. This sample has hundreds of thousands of distinct CDR3 sequences, with roughly 25% found just once. Sequencing was performed on blood. The receptor source for this set is a man aged 50 to 60 with Graves' hyperthyroidism.

This clonotype was seen a handful of times. The CDR3 reads CASSSGISTDTQYF. The CDR3 DNA reads as TGTGCCAGCTCTAGTGGGATAAGCACAGATACGCAGTATTTT. This rearrangement joins TRBV7-9 to TRBJ2-3; no firm D call. V lost 8 bases and J lost 0, with 12 bases in between. The germline V gene has CDR1 SEHNR and CDR2 FQNEAQ (reference sequence). The CDR3 has 14 residues.

A word on this clonotype: Given a much more abundant clone one base away, this may be a read error. The CDR3 protein is CARSQLAGANEQFF. CDR3 nucleotide sequence: TGTGCCAGGAGCCAACTAGCGGGAGCCAATGAGCAGTTCTTC. The V gene is TRBV3-1, the J gene TRBJ2-1, with TRBD2 matching 11 bases. This CDR3 is built from 14 residues. Germline loops: CDR1 LGHDT, CDR2 YNNKEL (reference sequence).

For the CDR3, the DNA is TGTGCCAGCAGCCCCGGGACCCGCCTGGGCGGGAACGAGCAGTACTTC. It is translated as CASSPGTRLGGNEQYF. The chain is built from TRBV5-4 and TRBJ2-7, with D maybe TRBD2 (6 bases). The CDR3 totals 16 residues. The germline V and J ends were trimmed by 4 bases and 5 bases, with 22 bases remaining between them. The germline CDR1 and CDR2 sequences are SGHNT and YYREEE (reference sequence).

V and J are TRBV19 and TRBJ2-5, with TRBD2 matching over 14 bases. The germline V gene has CDR1 LNHDA and CDR2 SQIVND (reference sequence). The CDR3 consists of 17 residues. J gave up 5 bases and V 3 bases, and 8 bases lay outside the gene matches. Here the CDR3 reads CASSIGGLAGVVETQYF. CDR3 sequence (DNA): TGTGCCAGTAGTATTGGGGGACTAGCGGGAGTAGTGGAGACCCAGTACTTC.

Many counts were recorded for this clonotype. The chain carries TRBV2 and TRBJ2-7; TRBD1 is a possible D gene (5 bases). Trimming removed 6 bases from V and 6 bases from J, with 15 bases in between. The CDR3 consists of 13 residues. The germline gives CDR1 SNHLY, CDR2 FYNNEI. The CDR3 loop reads CASRPTRTGEQYF. The CDR3 DNA is TGTGCCAGCAGACCCACCCGAACAGGCGAGCAGTACTTC.

A few counts support this clonotype. The chain uses TRBV5-8 and TRBJ2-2; 7 nucleotides align to TRBD2. From germline, CDR1 is SGHTS and CDR2 YDEGEE. The junction had 12 bases not matched to a gene; V was cut back by 7 bases and J by 6 bases. The CDR3 runs to 15 residues. CDR3 sequence reads: CASATSDLRAGELFF. The CDR3 region has the DNA TGTGCCAGCGCTACTAGCGACCTAAGGGCCGGGGAGCTGTTTTTT.

The chain employs TRBV7-9 and TRBJ2-7, with 7 bases aligning to TRBD2. This CDR3 has 13 amino acids. The germline V gene encodes CDR1 SEHNR and CDR2 FQNEAQ (reference sequence). J gave up 6 bases and V 3 bases, and 5 bases lay outside the gene matches. CDR3 sequence reads: CASSLAGALEQYF. The CDR3 bases are TGTGCCAGCAGCTTGGCGGGAGCCCTCGAGCAGTACTTC.

This clonotype was seen a few times. The DNA of the CDR3 is TGTGCCAGCAGCTTAGGGACTAGATCCCGAGAGACCCAGTACTTC. Its translation: CASSLGTRSRETQYF. This chain joins TRBV11-1 and TRBJ2-5; TRBD2 agrees at 7 bases. The junction had 6 bases not matched to a gene; V was cut back by 1 base and J by 4 bases. The germline V gene encodes CDR1 SGHAT and CDR2 FQDESV (reference sequence). The CDR3 has 15 residues.

This clonotype has ten or more counts. The rearrangement links TRBV3-1 to TRBJ1-5, with a tentative D call TRBD1 (5 bases). CDR3 length equals 16 residues. V gave up 2 bases and J gave up 7 bases, with 18 bases separating them. CDR1 is LGHDT and CDR2 is YNNKEL in the germline V gene (reference sequence). The CDR3 DNA reads TGTGCCAGCAGCCAATCAGGCAGGACATACCTGCAGCCCCAGCATTTT. Its protein is CASSQSGRTYLQPQHF.

This chain uses TRBV6-1 with TRBJ2-7; 8 bases are shared with TRBD1. The CDR3 has 14 residues. The ends lost 10 bases at V and 1 base at J; junction bases unmatched: 9. CDR1 MNHNS and CDR2 SASEGT come from the germline V gene. The CDR3 nucleotides are TGTGCCATATCGGGACAGGAACTTTCCTACGAGCAGTACTTC. Its protein is CAISGQELSYEQYF.

This chain joins TRBV12-3 or TRBV12-4 and TRBJ1-3; the match to TRBD1 covers 11 bases. The trim removed 4 bases at V and 3 bases at J, leaving 5 bases unmatched. This CDR3 has 16 residues. CDR3 nucleotide sequence: TGTGCCAGCAGTTCGCGGACAGGGGGCTATGGAAACACCATATATTTT. Its protein product is CASSSRTGGYGNTIYF.

This clonotype was detected only a few times. The CDR3, as DNA: TGTGCCAGTAGTACCCAGGGAAACACGCAGTATTTT. Amino acid sequence: CASSTQGNTQYF. The chain employs TRBV19 and TRBJ2-3; D possibly corresponds to TRBD1 (5 bases). Deletions cut 4 bases from V and 9 bases from J, with 11 bases between. The germline V gene encodes CDR1 LNHDA and CDR2 SQIVND (reference sequence). The CDR3 totals 12 residues.

The chain has TRBV7-2 and TRBJ2-7; weak D call: TRBD1 (5 bases). The V end was cut by 3 bases, the J end by 9 bases, with 15 bases between. The CDR3 extends over 13 amino acids. CDR1 SGHTA and CDR2 FQGNSA come from the germline V gene. CDR3 sequence: CASSFGALGPQYF. The DNA of the CDR3 is TGTGCCAGCAGCTTTGGGGCCCTGGGCCCGCAGTACTTC.

The V gene is TRBV4-1, the J gene TRBJ1-4; D is perhaps TRBD1 (5 bases). V lost 2 bases and J 0 bases, leaving 10 bases between the germline ends. The germline V gene has CDR1 MGHRA and CDR2 YSYEKL. The CDR3 sequence is 16 residues long. CDR3 region: CASSQQGFATNEKLFF. The CDR3 DNA follows: TGCGCCAGCAGCCAACAGGGTTTCGCAACTAATGAAAAACTGTTTTTT.

This clonotype was recorded a few times. This chain links TRBV28 with TRBJ1-2, with 7 bases aligning to TRBD1. Looked up from germline, CDR1 is MDHEN and CDR2 is SYDVKM. CDR3 length: 15 amino acids. After removal of 6 bases from V and 4 bases from J, the junction contained 11 bases not matched to a gene. CDR3 loop: CASSMGQTTFYGYTF. The CDR3 DNA follows: TGTGCCAGCAGCATGGGACAGACTACCTTCTATGGCTACACCTTC.

The chain employs TRBV28 and TRBJ2-7; 7 nucleotides agree with TRBD2. V lost 3 bases, J lost 6 bases, and 17 bases stayed unmatched. The CDR3 contains 17 residues. Germline assignment: CDR1 MDHEN and CDR2 SYDVKM. The CDR3: CASSLGGWGGSTGEQYF. The DNA for the CDR3 is TGTGCCAGCAGTTTGGGCGGCTGGGGGGGTAGTACAGGCGAGCAGTACTTC. Drawing the rest from reference TRBV28 and TRBJ2-7, the complete variable domain is DVKVTQSSRYLVKRTGEKVFLECVQDMDHENMFWYRQDPGLGLRLIYFSYDVKMKEKGDIPEGYSVSREKKERFSLILESASTNQTSMYLCASSLGGWGGSTGEQYFGPGTRLTVT.

The chain couples TRBV3-1 to TRBJ2-5; D uncertain. The CDR3 sequence is 13 residues long. CDR1 and CDR2 (germline): LGHDT, YNNKEL (reference sequence). V gave up 3 bases and J gave up 2 bases, with 7 bases separating them. CDR3 protein: CASSHRYQETQYF. CDR3 coding DNA: TGTGCCAGCAGCCACAGGTATCAAGAGACCCAGTACTTC.

This clonotype turned up a few times. This sequence joins TRBV5-1 and TRBJ2-7; D uncertain. This CDR3 has 13 amino acids. In germline, CDR1 is SGHRS, CDR2 YFSETQ. V lost 4 bases and J 3 bases, leaving 11 bases between the germline ends. This CDR3 is CASSPAQLYEQYF. In nucleotides, the CDR3 is TGCGCCAGCAGCCCGGCGCAACTCTACGAGCAGTACTTC.

This chain uses TRBV15 with TRBJ1-5; 7 positions match TRBD1. The V gene's germline CDR1 is LNHNV and CDR2 YYDKDF (reference sequence). The CDR3 is made up of 15 amino acids. V was clipped by 2 bases and J by 4 bases; unmatched bases: 5. CDR3 amino acids: CATSRSRTGNQPQHF. The CDR3 nucleotides are TGTGCCACCAGCAGATCCCGGACAGGTAATCAGCCCCAGCATTTT.

A few counts support this clonotype. The chain combines TRBV7-9 with TRBJ2-1; D might be TRBD2 (5 bases). The CDR3 loop spans 14 amino acids. V was trimmed by 1 base and J by 7 bases, leaving 11 bases between them. Germline V gives CDR1 SEHNR, CDR2 FQNEAQ (reference sequence). CDR3 sequence (DNA): TGTGCCAGCAGCTTAGTAGCCGGGATAAATGAGCAGTTCTTC. Its translation is CASSLVAGINEQFF.

This chain links TRBV7-6 with TRBJ2-5; no definite D call. The length of the CDR3 is 15 residues. Trimming left V 2 bases short and J 0 bases short, with 10 bases between. Looked up from germline, CDR1 is SGHVS and CDR2 is FNYEAQ. CDR3 region: CASSLFQAYQETQYF. The CDR3 DNA reads as TGTGCCAGCAGCTTATTTCAAGCATACCAAGAGACCCAGTACTTC.

This clonotype was seen at least ten times. This sequence joins TRBV28 and TRBJ2-1; D unclear. Per the germline V gene, CDR1 is MDHEN and CDR2 is SYDVKM. The V end lost 6 bases, the J end lost 7 bases, and 10 bases lay between the germline ends. The CDR3 consists of 12 residues. The CDR3 loop reads CASSLSRNEQFF. The CDR3 coding sequence is TGTGCCAGCAGCCTGAGCCGTAATGAGCAGTTCTTC.

The chain joins TRBV2 to TRBJ2-7; possible D gene TRBD2, 5 bases. The CDR3 runs 14 residues. Germline CDR1 is SNHLY and CDR2 is FYNNEI. V lost 5 bases, J lost 5 bases, and 16 bases lay in between. CDR3 amino acids: CASSPDGLVDEQYF. The CDR3 nucleotides read TGTGCCAGCAGTCCCGACGGACTTGTAGACGAGCAGTACTTC.

This chain joins TRBV28 and TRBJ2-4; 7 bases align to TRBD1. V shed 6 bases and J 9 bases; nucleotides not matched to a gene: 14. There are 15 residues in the CDR3. Germline V gives CDR1 MDHEN, CDR2 SYDVKM. CDR3 region: CASRTPGQYSPIQYF. The CDR3 DNA reads TGTGCCAGCAGAACCCCGGGACAGTATTCTCCCATTCAGTACTTC.

This clonotype was seen a handful of times. This sequence joins TRBV12-3 or TRBV12-4 and TRBJ2-1, with 8 bases lining up with TRBD2. The J segment lost 6 bases and the V segment lost 7 bases, leaving 8 bases of the junction unmatched. The CDR3 contains 14 residues. The CDR3 region is CASTPTGGPNEQFF. CDR3 sequence (DNA): TGTGCCAGCACTCCTACGGGAGGGCCCAATGAGCAGTTCTTC.

The chain recombines TRBV12-3 or TRBV12-4 with TRBJ2-7; 9 nucleotides match TRBD1. J was trimmed by 2 bases and V by 6 bases; bases with no gene match: 2. The CDR3 consists of 13 residues. For the CDR3, the DNA is TGTGCCAGCAGCCACAGGGGGCCCTACGAGCAGTACTTC. As protein: CASSHRGPYEQYF.

In this sample, this clonotype turned up a few times. V is TRBV10-2 and J is TRBJ1-1; possibly TRBD1 for D (5 bases). The CDR3 contains 14 residues. Trimming left V 2 bases short and J 0 bases short, with 7 bases between. Germline loops: CDR1 WSHSY, CDR2 SAAADI. The CDR3, as DNA: TGCGCCAGCAGTGAGCTGGGGCTGAACACTGAAGCTTTCTTT. This translates into CASSELGLNTEAFF.

This clonotype was found a few times. The CDR3 is CASSPTGAGTGELFF. In DNA, the CDR3 is TGTGCCAGCTCCCCCACAGGGGCAGGGACCGGGGAGCTGTTTTTT. The chain links TRBV28 to TRBJ2-2, with 7 nucleotides matching TRBD1. J lost 5 bases, V lost 8 bases, and 11 bases had no gene match. This CDR3 contains 15 residues. Per germline, CDR1 MDHEN and CDR2 SYDVKM.

This clonotype was seen many times. The chain uses TRBV2 and TRBJ2-1, with D maybe TRBD2 (6 bases). Per the germline V gene, CDR1 is SNHLY and CDR2 is FYNNEI. The V end was cut by 2 bases, the J end by 11 bases, with 19 bases between. The CDR3 loop spans 15 amino acids. DNA for the CDR3: TGTGCCAGCAGTGAAAGGCGGGACTCTAGGCTAAAGCAGTTCTTC. Translating gives CASSERRDSRLKQFF.

The V and J genes are TRBV5-1 and TRBJ1-2, with unresolved D. This CDR3 comprises 14 residues. V shed 1 base and J shed 1 base, with 8 bases lying between them. CDR1 is SGHRS and CDR2 is YFSETQ in the germline V gene. DNA for the CDR3: TGCGCCAGCAGCTTGACCGGGTTTAACTATGGCTACACCTTC. Translating gives CASSLTGFNYGYTF.